This T cell receptor beta chain emerged from a study of blood T cell repertoires in COVID-19. Overall study context: The analysed material was cDNA or gDNA that came from T cells, B-cell-depleted T cells, or PBMCs.

Methods used by the authors: Scientists estimated how many nucleated cells there were by amplifying reference gene primers. The table came from immunoSEQ multiplex PCR; TCRdb's copy has only in-frame clones and leaves some out. The DNA gave D and trimming, while V, J and clone size come from that table. The sample yields roughly 120,000 clones, more than 90% seen once. The germline V gene encodes CDR1 LGHDT and CDR2 YNNKEL (reference sequence). The V end lost 2 bases, the J end lost 4 bases, and 11 bases lay between the germline ends. This CDR3 spans 14 amino acids. Material for sequencing was peripheral blood. The origin of this receptor is a man aged 45-60 years with active COVID-19. The chain is built from TRBV3-1 (or the pseudogene TRBV3-2) and TRBJ1-2; unclear D gene. CDR3 DNA sequence: TGTGCCAGCAGCCAAAGGAACAGCGGCTATGGCTACACCTTC. Translating gives CASSQRNSGYGYTF.